This TCR beta chain appears in the sequencing data of a study of Graves' ophthalmopathy and Graves' hyperthyroidism. RNA transcripts were the source from which TCR beta CDR3 regions were amplified. An opening RT-PCR round employed HTBI primers and preceded a second-round multiplex PCR. MiXCR was run by TCRdb on the multiplex PCR reads, yielding one entry per CDR3 protein. Of approximately 700,000 distinct CDR3 sequences detected, 40% appear once; the ten largest clones hold 40% to 55%. In this sample, this clonotype turned up many times. V lost 10 bases and J lost 4, with 13 bases in between. The CDR3 extends over 12 amino acids. Germline values: CDR1 SEHNR, CDR2 FQNEAQ (reference sequence).

The sample was peripheral blood. The clonotype comes from an adult man with Graves' ophthalmopathy. This chain uses TRBV7-9 with TRBJ1-1, with D perhaps TRBD1 (6 bases). CDR3 sequence: CATEIRGTEAFF. DNA for the CDR3: TGTGCCACCGAGATCAGGGGCACTGAAGCTTTCTTT.